This T cell receptor beta chain comes out of a study of T cell responses to AZD1222 COVID-19 vaccine. Worth noting for this clone: Antigen: not known.

The protocol was immunoSEQ multiplex PCR, while the TCRdb copy is restricted to in-frame clones and leaves out a portion. The sample consists of roughly 100,000 clones, 91% of them appearing once. The study's findings and limits: It was only after the peak T cell response that any repertoires were sampled. Spike-specific TCR breadth and depth went up after people got two AZD1222 doses.

Germline loops: CDR1 MNHEY, CDR2 SVGAGI. Trimming cost V 5 bases and J 5 bases, with 16 bases left between them. This CDR3 comprises 14 residues. Sequences were derived from peripheral blood, sampled on day 0 of AZD1222 vaccination. The source is an adult in good health. The chain couples TRBV6-5 to TRBJ2-7; a possible D gene is TRBD1 (6 bases). For the CDR3, the DNA is TGTGCCAGCAGTACCCGCGCCAGGGGCCACGAGCAGTACTTC. It specifies CASSTRARGHEQYF.